The rows below give T cell receptor beta chains drawn from one sample of a study of regulatory T cells in long-lasting Graves disease. One entry per CDR3 protein results from TCRdb running MiXCR on the multiplex PCR reads. The top ten clones hold about 11% of a sample with 530,000 or so distinct CDR3 sequences, 15% to 20% of them seen once. This same sample was also taken into another study, of T cells in Graves' hyperthyroidism and ophthalmopathy.

Sequenced material: peripheral blood mononuclear cells (PBMCs), taken at new diagnosis, from a patient treated with antithyroid drugs. The receptors come from a man between 18 and 35 years old with Graves disease. Both conserved end residues are trimmed from each CDR3. D genes are given only for firm matches.

d_call: NA
j_call: TRBJ1-5
v_call: TRBV28
cdr3_aa: ASRETGPPVQPQH

d_call: TRBD1
j_call: TRBJ2-7
v_call: TRBV14
cdr3_aa: ASSPPGQGTDVQY

d_call: NA
j_call: TRBJ2-5
v_call: TRBV2
cdr3_aa: ASSEGSGGTQY

d_call: NA
j_call: TRBJ2-6
v_call: TRBV12-3/TRBV12-4
cdr3_aa: ATSSSGANVLT

d_call: TRBD1
j_call: TRBJ1-4
v_call: TRBV12-3/TRBV12-4
cdr3_aa: ASSSRTGRKLF

d_call: TRBD1
j_call: TRBJ1-4
v_call: TRBV7-9
cdr3_aa: ASSLAVVTGPDNEKLF

d_call: TRBD1
j_call: TRBJ1-1
v_call: TRBV7-9
cdr3_aa: ASSANRGRSTGTEAF

d_call: NA
j_call: TRBJ1-3
v_call: TRBV27
cdr3_aa: ASSLMSGGAGSSGNTIY

d_call: TRBD1
j_call: TRBJ2-2
v_call: TRBV20-1
cdr3_aa: SARDAGQGGTGELF

d_call: TRBD2
j_call: TRBJ2-3
v_call: TRBV27
cdr3_aa: ASSPLAGEGTDTQY

d_call: TRBD1
j_call: TRBJ1-1
v_call: TRBV12-3/TRBV12-4
cdr3_aa: ASNPGGDSLKAF

d_call: TRBD1
j_call: TRBJ2-7
v_call: TRBV29-1
cdr3_aa: SVEDFTGGSYEQY

d_call: NA
j_call: TRBJ1-1
v_call: TRBV3-1
cdr3_aa: ASSQELGGQKGAEAF

d_call: TRBD1
j_call: TRBJ1-1
v_call: TRBV18
cdr3_aa: ASSPDRVQVLTEAF

d_call: NA
j_call: TRBJ2-3
v_call: TRBV20-1
cdr3_aa: SARGAGSTDTQY

d_call: NA
j_call: TRBJ2-3
v_call: TRBV12-3/TRBV12-4
cdr3_aa: ASSLGGRAHTDTQY

d_call: TRBD2
j_call: TRBJ2-1
v_call: TRBV30
cdr3_aa: AWSVPLAARINEQF

d_call: TRBD1
j_call: TRBJ2-3
v_call: TRBV5-1
cdr3_aa: ASSLAGQGPAGGTDTQY

d_call: NA
j_call: TRBJ2-7
v_call: TRBV7-2
cdr3_aa: ASSLSGSTGEQY

d_call: TRBD2
j_call: TRBJ2-7
v_call: TRBV27
cdr3_aa: ASSRSGRWYEQY

d_call: NA
j_call: TRBJ1-1
v_call: TRBV6-2/TRBV6-3
cdr3_aa: ASSYSSGDTEAF

d_call: TRBD2
j_call: TRBJ2-1
v_call: TRBV12-3/TRBV12-4
cdr3_aa: ASRAGGDNEQF

d_call: NA
j_call: TRBJ1-3
v_call: TRBV5-1
cdr3_aa: ASSLASGELGNTIY

d_call: NA
j_call: TRBJ1-3
v_call: TRBV30
cdr3_aa: AWSVGVSGNTIY

d_call: NA
j_call: TRBJ2-7
v_call: TRBV29-1
cdr3_aa: SVEEGLYEQY

d_call: NA
j_call: TRBJ2-3
v_call: TRBV20-1
cdr3_aa: SVPGTPTDTQY

d_call: NA
j_call: TRBJ2-1
v_call: TRBV6-1
cdr3_aa: ASSEAWGLTNEQF

d_call: NA
j_call: TRBJ1-5
v_call: TRBV27
cdr3_aa: ASSRNRGADNQPQH

d_call: TRBD2
j_call: TRBJ2-1
v_call: TRBV4-1
cdr3_aa: ASMRGRIDNEQF

d_call: TRBD2
j_call: TRBJ2-7
v_call: TRBV28
cdr3_aa: ASTLAGRHSYEQY

d_call: NA
j_call: TRBJ2-5
v_call: TRBV7-9
cdr3_aa: ASSFTETQY

d_call: TRBD1
j_call: TRBJ1-2
v_call: TRBV5-1
cdr3_aa: ASSSLGSGGNYGYT

d_call: NA
j_call: TRBJ2-2
v_call: TRBV5-1
cdr3_aa: ASSLPGAGELF

d_call: NA
j_call: TRBJ1-5
v_call: TRBV20-1
cdr3_aa: SARQTGLDQPQH

d_call: NA
j_call: TRBJ2-5
v_call: TRBV7-3
cdr3_aa: ASSLNSLETQY

d_call: TRBD2
j_call: TRBJ2-1
v_call: TRBV9
cdr3_aa: ASSVASGGSYNEQF

d_call: NA
j_call: TRBJ2-1
v_call: TRBV29-1
cdr3_aa: SAGAGSYNEQF

d_call: NA
j_call: TRBJ2-1
v_call: TRBV12-3/TRBV12-4
cdr3_aa: ASTSGNLYNEQF

d_call: NA
j_call: TRBJ2-1
v_call: TRBV5-1
cdr3_aa: ASSPMIEDEQF

d_call: TRBD2
j_call: TRBJ2-7
v_call: TRBV9
cdr3_aa: ASSVVGGETYEQY

d_call: TRBD1
j_call: TRBJ2-7
v_call: TRBV3-1
cdr3_aa: ASSQGDRHYEQY

d_call: TRBD1
j_call: TRBJ1-1
v_call: TRBV6-2/TRBV6-3
cdr3_aa: ASSYSRQGANTEAF

d_call: TRBD1
j_call: TRBJ2-5
v_call: TRBV14
cdr3_aa: ASSQDRGETQY

d_call: TRBD2
j_call: TRBJ2-1
v_call: TRBV28
cdr3_aa: ASSYPVVAGVAYNEQF

d_call: TRBD2
j_call: TRBJ2-5
v_call: TRBV6-1
cdr3_aa: ASSNTGTTLGGQETQY

d_call: NA
j_call: TRBJ2-2
v_call: TRBV19
cdr3_aa: ASSIRSRTGELF

d_call: NA
j_call: TRBJ2-1
v_call: TRBV19
cdr3_aa: ASSVSSNNEQF

d_call: TRBD2
j_call: TRBJ2-5
v_call: TRBV29-1
cdr3_aa: SAGTSGEETQY

d_call: NA
j_call: TRBJ1-5
v_call: TRBV28
cdr3_aa: ASSLGTSSQPQH

d_call: NA
j_call: TRBJ2-1
v_call: TRBV18
cdr3_aa: ASSHNPGLVSSYNEQF

d_call: TRBD1
j_call: TRBJ2-1
v_call: TRBV20-1
cdr3_aa: SDQGVYNEQF

d_call: NA
j_call: TRBJ1-2
v_call: TRBV27
cdr3_aa: ASSLLGVSGAGYGYT

d_call: NA
j_call: TRBJ1-5
v_call: TRBV20-1
cdr3_aa: SASTTGYSNQPQH

d_call: NA
j_call: TRBJ1-4
v_call: TRBV10-3
cdr3_aa: AIRQDNEKLF

d_call: TRBD2
j_call: TRBJ2-1
v_call: TRBV12-3/TRBV12-4
cdr3_aa: ASNRGLAANEQF